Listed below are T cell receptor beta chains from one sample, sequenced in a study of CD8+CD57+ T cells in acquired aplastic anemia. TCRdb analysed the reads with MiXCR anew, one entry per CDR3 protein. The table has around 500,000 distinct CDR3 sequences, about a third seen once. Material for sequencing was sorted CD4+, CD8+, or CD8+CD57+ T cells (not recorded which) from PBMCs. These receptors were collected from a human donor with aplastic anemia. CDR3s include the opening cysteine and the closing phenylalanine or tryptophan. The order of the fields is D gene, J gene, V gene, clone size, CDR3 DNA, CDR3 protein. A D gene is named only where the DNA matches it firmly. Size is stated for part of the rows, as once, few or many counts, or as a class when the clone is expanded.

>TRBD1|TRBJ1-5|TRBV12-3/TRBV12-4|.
TGTGCCAGCAGTTTTGGACAGGGTGCCCCTCAGCCCCAGCATTTT
CASSFGQGAPQPQHF
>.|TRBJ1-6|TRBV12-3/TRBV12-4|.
TGTGCCAGCAGTTTACTGGGTCGCGGGGATTCACCCCTCCACTTT
CASSLLGRGDSPLHF
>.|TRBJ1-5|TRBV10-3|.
TGTGCCACCGGGGGGGAAGGAGGGCGCAATCAGCCCCAGCATTTT
CATGGEGGRNQPQHF
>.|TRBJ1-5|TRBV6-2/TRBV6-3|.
TGTGCCAGCACCCGACAGGCGGGGGCGAATCAGCCCCAGCATTTT
CASTRQAGANQPQHF
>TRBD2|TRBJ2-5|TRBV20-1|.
TGCAGTGCTAGAGATTGGGCTAGCGGTCGTCGAGAGACCCAGTACTTC
CSARDWASGRRETQYF
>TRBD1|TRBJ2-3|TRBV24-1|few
TGTGCCACCAGTGATCCTGGGGACAGGGGGCGCGGCACAGATACGCAGTATTTT
CATSDPGDRGRGTDTQYF
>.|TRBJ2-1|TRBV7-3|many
TGTGCCAGCAGCCAAGCCACGGATGAGCAGTTCTTC
CASSQATDEQFF
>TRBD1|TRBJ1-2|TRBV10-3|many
TGTGCCATCAGGGCCTCCTTAGACAGGGGAAGCGGCTACACCTTC
CAIRASLDRGSGYTF
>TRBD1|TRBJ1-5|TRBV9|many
TGTGCCAGCAGCAGCACAGGGGGAAGCAATCAGCCCCAGCATTTT
CASSSTGGSNQPQHF
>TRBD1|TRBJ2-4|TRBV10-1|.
TGCGCCAGCAAACTAAGGACAGGGGACAAAAACATTCAGTACTTC
CASKLRTGDKNIQYF
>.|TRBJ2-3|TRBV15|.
TGTGCCACCAGCAGAGATCGGGGGGCCTCTTTT
CATSRDRGASF
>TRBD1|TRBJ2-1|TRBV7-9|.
TGTGCCAGCAGAGGACAGGGTAACGATGAGCAGTTCTTC
CASRGQGNDEQFF
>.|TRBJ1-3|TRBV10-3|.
TGTGCCAGCAGTTCCATGGGGGGGAGGGATGGAAACACCATATATTTT
CASSSMGGRDGNTIYF
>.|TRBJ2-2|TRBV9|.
TGTGCCAGCAGCGTAGGGTGGGTGGACACCGGGGAGCTGTTTTTT
CASSVGWVDTGELFF
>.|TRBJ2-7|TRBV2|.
TGTGCCAGCAGTTTGTTCGAATACTACGAGCAGTACTTC
CASSLFEYYEQYF
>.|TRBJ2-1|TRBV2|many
TGTGCCAGCAGTGGAACCCCCGGGGGAGAGCAGTTCTTC
CASSGTPGGEQFF
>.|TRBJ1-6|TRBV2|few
TGTGCCAGCAGTGTCTCGACAGTAACAAATTCACCCTTCCACTTT
CASSVSTVTNSPFHF
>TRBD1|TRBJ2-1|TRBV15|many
TGTGCCACCAGCAGCCCGGGACAGGGGGGCGATGAGCAGTTCTTC
CATSSPGQGGDEQFF
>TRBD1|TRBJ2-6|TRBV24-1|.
TGTGCCACCAGTGATTCCCAGGGGGTCGCTGGGGCCAACGTCCTGACTTTC
CATSDSQGVAGANVLTF
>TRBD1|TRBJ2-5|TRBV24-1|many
TGTGCCACCGGAGTCCGACAGGGATTGTTGGAGACCCAGTACTTC
CATGVRQGLLETQYF
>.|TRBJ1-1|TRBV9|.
TGTGCCAGCAGCGTCAGTATCGACGACGGGCGGCAGAACACTGAAGCTTTCTTT
CASSVSIDDGRQNTEAFF
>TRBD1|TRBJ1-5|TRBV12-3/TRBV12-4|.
TGTGCCAGCAGCAAAACAGGGGCGGGGGTCAATCAGCCCCAGCATTTT
CASSKTGAGVNQPQHF
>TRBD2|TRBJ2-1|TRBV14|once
TGTGCCAGCAGCCAAGATTACGGGAGGCTCTACAATGAGCAGTTCTTC
CASSQDYGRLYNEQFF
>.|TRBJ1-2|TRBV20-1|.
TGCAGCAGTTACTCGGGTGTCGAAGCTAACTATGGCTACACCTTC
CSSYSGVEANYGYTF
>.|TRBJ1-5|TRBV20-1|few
TGCAGTGCTAGTCGGGACGCCTATCAGCCCCAGCATTTT
CSASRDAYQPQHF
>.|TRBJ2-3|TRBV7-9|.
TGTGCCAGCAGGAATAGCGGAGTCACAGATACGCAGTATTTT
CASRNSGVTDTQYF
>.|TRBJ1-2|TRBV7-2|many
TGTGCCAGCAGCTTGGAGACTGGTGGCTACACCTTC
CASSLETGGYTF
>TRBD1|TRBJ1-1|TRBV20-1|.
TGCAGTGCTAGAGTAAACAGGGGGCGCACTGAAGCTTTCTTT
CSARVNRGRTEAFF
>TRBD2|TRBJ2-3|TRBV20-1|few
TGCAGTGCTAGAGATCCCCTAGCGGGAGGCTACACAGATACGCAGTATTTT
CSARDPLAGGYTDTQYF
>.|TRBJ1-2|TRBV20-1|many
TGCAGTGCTAGTTGGTTGGGCGGCTACACCTTC
CSASWLGGYTF
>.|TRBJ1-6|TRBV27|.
TGTGCCAGCAGTCGCGGGGAGGGAAAATCACCCCTCCACTTT
CASSRGEGKSPLHF
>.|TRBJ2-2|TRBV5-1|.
TGCGCCAGCAGCTTTGCGGCGCGGGGTAACACCGGGGAGCTGTCTTTT
CASSFAARGNTGELSF
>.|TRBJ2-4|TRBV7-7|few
TGTGCTAGCAGCTTGGAGGGGGCTGTCAAAAACATTCAGTACTTC
CASSLEGAVKNIQYF
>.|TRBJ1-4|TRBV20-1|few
TGCAGTGCCGCGTCATCAACTAATGAAAAACTGTTTTTT
CSAASSTNEKLFF
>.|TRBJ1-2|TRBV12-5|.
TGTGCTAGTGGGGGGGCAGGGTATGGCTACACCTTC
CASGGAGYGYTF
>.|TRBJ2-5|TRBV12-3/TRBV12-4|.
TGTGCCAGCAGTCCGCAAGGAGGGGCGAGTCAAGAGACCCAGTACTTC
CASSPQGGASQETQYF
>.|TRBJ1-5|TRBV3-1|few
TGTGCCAGCAGCGTACGGACCAATCAGCCCCAGCATTTT
CASSVRTNQPQHF
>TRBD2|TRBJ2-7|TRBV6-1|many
TGTGCCAGCACGGGAGGACCCTACGAGCAGTACTTC
CASTGGPYEQYF
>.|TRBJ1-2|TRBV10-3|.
TGTGCCATCAGTGAGTCGCACGGCTGGGGCTACGCCTTC
CAISESHGWGYAF